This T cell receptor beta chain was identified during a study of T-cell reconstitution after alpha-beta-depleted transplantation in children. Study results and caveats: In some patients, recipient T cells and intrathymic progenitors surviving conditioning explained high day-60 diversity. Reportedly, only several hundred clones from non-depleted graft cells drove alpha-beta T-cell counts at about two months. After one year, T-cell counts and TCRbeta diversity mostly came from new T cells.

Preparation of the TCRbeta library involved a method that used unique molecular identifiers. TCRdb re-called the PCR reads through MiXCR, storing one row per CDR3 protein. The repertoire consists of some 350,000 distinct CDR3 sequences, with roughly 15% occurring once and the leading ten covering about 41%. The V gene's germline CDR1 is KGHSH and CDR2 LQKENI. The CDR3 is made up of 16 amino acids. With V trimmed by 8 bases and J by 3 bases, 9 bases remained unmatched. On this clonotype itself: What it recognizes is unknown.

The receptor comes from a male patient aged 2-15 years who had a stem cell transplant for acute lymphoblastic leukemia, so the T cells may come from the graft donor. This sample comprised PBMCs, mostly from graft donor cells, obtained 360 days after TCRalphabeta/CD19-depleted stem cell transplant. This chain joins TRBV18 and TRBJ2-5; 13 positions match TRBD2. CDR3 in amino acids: CASRTRGTSGKETQYF. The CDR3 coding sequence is TGTGCCAGCCGAACGCGCGGGACTAGCGGGAAAGAGACCCAGTACTTC. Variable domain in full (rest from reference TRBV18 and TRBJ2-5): NAGVMQNPRHLVRRRGQEARLRCSPMKGHSHVYWYRQLPEEGLKFMVYLQKENIIDESGMPKERFSAEFPKEGPSILRIQQVVRGDSAAYFCASRTRGTSGKETQYFGPGTRLLVL.